The present entry profiles one T cell receptor (beta chain) with its context. Germline and junction disagree at one end, which may indicate a read error. This record belongs to a study of CDR3 diversity in severe acne. The CDR3 is made up of 13 amino acids. Germline CDR1 MRHNA, CDR2 SNTAGT. TCRdb recomputed calls from the PCR reads with MiXCR, one row per CDR3 protein. The sample lists tens of thousands of distinct CDR3 sequences, about 53% occurring once. This receptor was obtained from a male donor with severe acne vulgaris. The chain employs TRBV6-4 and TRBJ2-2; D might be TRBD2 (5 bases). Material: blood. The CDR3 region has the DNA TGTGCCAGCAGTGAGGGGAACACCGGGAAGCTGCTTTTT. Its protein is CASSEGNTGKLLF.